The next 13 T cell receptor beta chains were all read from a single sample in a study of blood T cell repertoires in COVID-19. TCRdb keeps only in-frame clones here, not all; method: immunoSEQ multiplex PCR. The data show about 69,000 clones, approximately 86% seen once. Sequenced: peripheral blood. The receptors derive from a man aged 40-49 years with COVID-19, enrolled during active disease.

This sequence joins TRBV5-1 and TRBJ2-3; 9 positions agree with TRBD1. Germline loops: CDR1 SGHRS, CDR2 YFSETQ. This CDR3 is 15 amino acids long. The V and J ends lost 4 bases and 0 bases, in that order; junction bases with no gene match: 3. CDR3 DNA sequence: TGCGCCAGCAGCATACAGGGGGCTAGCACAGATACGCAGTATTTT. It translates to CASSIQGASTDTQYF.

V and J are TRBV2 and TRBJ2-3; TRBD2 matches 9 bases. Per the germline V gene, CDR1 is SNHLY and CDR2 is FYNNEI. The CDR3 runs to 13 residues. J gave up 6 bases and V 5 bases, and 3 bases lay outside the gene matches. The CDR3 DNA sequence: TGTGCCAGCAGTCCTAGCGGGGAGGATACGCAGTATTTT. Its translation is CASSPSGEDTQYF.

V is TRBV6-2 or TRBV6-3 and J is TRBJ1-2; no definite D call. Germline V gene data show CDR1 as MNHEY and CDR2 as SVGEGT. This CDR3 has 12 residues. Trimming stripped 0 bases from V and 4 bases from J, with 3 bases between. CDR3 sequence reads: CASSYSGYGYTF. CDR3 nucleotides: TGTGCCAGCAGTTACTCCGGCTATGGCTACACCTTC.

V gene TRBV19 combines with J gene TRBJ1-1; the match to TRBD1 covers 8 bases. Trimming took 8 bases from V and 6 from J; bases not matched to a gene: 8. Germline V gene sequence: CDR1 LNHDA, CDR2 SQIVND (reference sequence). The CDR3 totals 13 residues. In DNA, the CDR3 is TGTGCCAGTTTACAGGGGGATTGGGCTGAAGCTTTCTTT. It translates to CASLQGDWAEAFF.

V is TRBV6-6 and J is TRBJ1-5; D is unclear. Germline lookup yields CDR1 MNHNY and CDR2 SVGAGI (reference sequence). This CDR3 region has 12 residues. V shed 6 bases and J shed 5 bases, with 8 bases lying between them. CDR3 DNA sequence: TGTGCCAGCAGGCGGGAAGATCAGCCCCAGCATTTT. It encodes CASRREDQPQHF.

This rearrangement joins TRBV3-1 (or the pseudogene TRBV3-2) to TRBJ1-4, with D possibly being TRBD1 (6 bases). Germline V gene data show CDR1 as LGHDT and CDR2 as YNNKEL (reference sequence). V was trimmed by 4 bases and J by 4 bases, leaving 10 bases between them. The CDR3 totals 14 residues. The CDR3 sequence is CASSRQELNEKLFF. CDR3 bases: TGTGCCAGCAGCCGACAGGAGCTTAATGAAAAACTGTTTTTT.

This rearrangement joins TRBV9 to TRBJ2-7; the D gene is possibly TRBD1 (6 bases). The CDR3 has 13 residues. V gave up 3 bases and J gave up 6 bases, with 13 bases separating them. CDR1 and CDR2 (germline): SGDLS, YYNGEE. Here the CDR3 reads CASSEGVQGEQYF. The DNA for the CDR3 is TGTGCCAGCAGCGAGGGAGTACAGGGCGAGCAGTACTTC.

The chain couples TRBV11-2 to TRBJ2-3; TRBD1 is a possible D gene (6 bases). This CDR3 is 15 amino acids long. Trimming cost V 2 bases and J 2 bases, with 11 bases left between them. CDR1 is SGHAT, CDR2 FQNNGV, per germline. CDR3 nucleotides: TGTGCCAGCAGCTTACGTGGGGGCGACACAGATACGCAGTATTTT. Protein sequence: CASSLRGGDTDTQYF.

The chain links TRBV30 to TRBJ2-5, with D unclear. V was trimmed by 0 bases and J by 1 base, leaving 6 bases between them. The germline V gene has CDR1 GTSNPN and CDR2 SVGIG (reference sequence). There are 13 residues in the CDR3. The CDR3 coding sequence is TGTGCCTGGAGTGTTGGCGGCCAAGAGACCCAGTACTTC. Protein: CAWSVGGQETQYF.

This clone was observed a few times. The chain is built from TRBV5-6 and TRBJ1-2; D might be TRBD1 (6 bases). V gave up 4 bases and J gave up 3 bases, with 10 bases separating them. The CDR3 sequence is 13 residues long. Germline assignment: CDR1 SGHDT and CDR2 YYEEEE. As DNA, the CDR3 is TGTGCCAGCAGCCCCCCAGGGGACTATGGCTACACCTTC. This translates into CASSPPGDYGYTF.

The chain links TRBV2 to TRBJ1-4, with 7 bases lining up with TRBD1. Germline V lookup: CDR1 SNHLY, CDR2 FYNNEI. Trimming cost V 6 bases and J 8 bases; bases outside gene matches: 3. This CDR3 has 12 amino acids. CDR3 in amino acids: CASSPGGEKLFF. CDR3 in DNA: TGTGCCAGCAGCCCAGGGGGAGAAAAACTGTTTTTT.

The J gene is TRBJ2-4, the V gene TRBV12-3 or TRBV12-4, with D maybe TRBD1 (6 bases). This CDR3 spans 13 amino acids. V lost 0 bases and J 10 bases, leaving 10 bases between the germline ends. This chain's CDR3 is CASSLADRSIQYF. The CDR3 DNA reads as TGTGCCAGCAGTTTAGCCGACAGGAGTATTCAGTACTTC.

The V call is TRBV4-1, the J call TRBJ1-5; 9 positions agree with TRBD1. There are 15 residues in the CDR3. V lost 8 bases, J lost 5 bases, and 10 bases stayed unmatched. The germline V gene has CDR1 MGHRA and CDR2 YSYEKL. The CDR3 bases are TGCGCCAGCTCGTACCGGGACAGGGCTGATCAGCCCCAGCATTTT. It translates to CASSYRDRADQPQHF.